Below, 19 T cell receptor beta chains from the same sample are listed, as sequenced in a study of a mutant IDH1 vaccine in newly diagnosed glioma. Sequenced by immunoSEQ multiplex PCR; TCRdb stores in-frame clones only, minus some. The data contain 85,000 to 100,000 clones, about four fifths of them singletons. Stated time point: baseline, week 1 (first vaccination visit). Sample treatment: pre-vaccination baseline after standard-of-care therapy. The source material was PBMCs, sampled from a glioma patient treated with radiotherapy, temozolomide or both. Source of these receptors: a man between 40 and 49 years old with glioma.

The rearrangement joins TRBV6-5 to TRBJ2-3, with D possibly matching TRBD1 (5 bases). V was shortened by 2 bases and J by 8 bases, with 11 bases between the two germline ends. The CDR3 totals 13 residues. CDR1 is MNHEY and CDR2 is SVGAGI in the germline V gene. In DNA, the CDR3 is TGTGCCAGCAGTTACCTCGGCGACAGTACGCAGTATTTT. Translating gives CASSYLGDSTQYF.

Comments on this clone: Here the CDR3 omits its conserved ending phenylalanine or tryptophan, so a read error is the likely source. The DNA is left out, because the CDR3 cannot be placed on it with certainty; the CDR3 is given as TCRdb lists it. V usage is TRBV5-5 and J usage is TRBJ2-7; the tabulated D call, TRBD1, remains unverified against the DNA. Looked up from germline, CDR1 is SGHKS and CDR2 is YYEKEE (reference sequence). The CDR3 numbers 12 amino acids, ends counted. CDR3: CASSSITGIPQL.

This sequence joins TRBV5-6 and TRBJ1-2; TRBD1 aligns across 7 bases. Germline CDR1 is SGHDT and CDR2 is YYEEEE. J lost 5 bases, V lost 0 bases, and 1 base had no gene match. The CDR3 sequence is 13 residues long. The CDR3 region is CASSLVQGYGYTF. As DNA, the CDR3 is TGTGCCAGCAGCTTGGTACAGGGGTATGGCTACACCTTC.

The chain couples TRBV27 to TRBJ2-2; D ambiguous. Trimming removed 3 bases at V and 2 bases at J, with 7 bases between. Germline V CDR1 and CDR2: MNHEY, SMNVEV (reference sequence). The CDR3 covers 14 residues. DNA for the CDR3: TGTGCCAGCAGTTTCTGGGCCAACACCGGGGAGCTGTTTTTT. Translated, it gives CASSFWANTGELFF.

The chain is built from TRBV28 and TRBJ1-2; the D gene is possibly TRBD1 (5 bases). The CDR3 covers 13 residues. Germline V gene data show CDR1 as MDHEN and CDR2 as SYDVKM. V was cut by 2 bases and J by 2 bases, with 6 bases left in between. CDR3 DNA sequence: TGTGCCAGCAGTTTAGGGGCGAACTATGGCTACACCTTC. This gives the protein CASSLGANYGYTF.

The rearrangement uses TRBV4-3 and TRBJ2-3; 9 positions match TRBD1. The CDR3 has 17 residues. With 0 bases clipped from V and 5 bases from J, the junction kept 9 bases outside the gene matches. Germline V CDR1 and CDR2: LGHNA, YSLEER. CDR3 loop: CASSQDRTGGSLDTQYF. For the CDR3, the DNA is TGCGCCAGCAGCCAAGATAGAACAGGGGGCTCTCTAGATACGCAGTATTTT.

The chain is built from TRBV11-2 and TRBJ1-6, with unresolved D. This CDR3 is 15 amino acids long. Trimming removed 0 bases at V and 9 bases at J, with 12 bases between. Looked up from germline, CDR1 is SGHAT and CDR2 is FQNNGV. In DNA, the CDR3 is TGTGCCAGCAGCTTAGATGCGCATGGTGCTTCACCCCTCCACTTT. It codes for CASSLDAHGASPLHF.

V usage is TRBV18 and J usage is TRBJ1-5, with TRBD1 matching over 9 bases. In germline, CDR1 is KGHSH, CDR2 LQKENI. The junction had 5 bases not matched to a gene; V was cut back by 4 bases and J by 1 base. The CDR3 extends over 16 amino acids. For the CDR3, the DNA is TGTGCCAGCTCACAAACAGGGGGCGAAAGCAATCAGCCCCAGCATTTT. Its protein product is CASSQTGGESNQPQHF.

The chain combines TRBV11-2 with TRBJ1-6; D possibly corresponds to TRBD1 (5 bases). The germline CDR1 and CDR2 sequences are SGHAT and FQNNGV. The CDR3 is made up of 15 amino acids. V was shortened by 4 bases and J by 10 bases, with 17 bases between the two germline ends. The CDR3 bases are TGTGCCAGCAGCTCCCGGGACCCCCTCCTCTCACCCCTCCACTTT. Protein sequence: CASSSRDPLLSPLHF.

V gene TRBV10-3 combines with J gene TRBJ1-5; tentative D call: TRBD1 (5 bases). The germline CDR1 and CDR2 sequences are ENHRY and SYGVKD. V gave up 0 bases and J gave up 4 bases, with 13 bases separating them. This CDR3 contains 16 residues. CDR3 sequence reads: CAISESAGPQNQPQHF. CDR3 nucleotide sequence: TGTGCCATCAGTGAGTCGGCAGGGCCCCAAAATCAGCCCCAGCATTTT.

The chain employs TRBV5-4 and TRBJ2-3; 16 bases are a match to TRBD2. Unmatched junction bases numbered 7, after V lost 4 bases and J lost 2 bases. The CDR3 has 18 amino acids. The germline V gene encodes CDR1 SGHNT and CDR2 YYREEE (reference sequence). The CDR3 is CASSMGLAGGLNTDTQYF. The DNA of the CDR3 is TGTGCCAGCAGCATGGGACTAGCGGGGGGGCTGAACACAGATACGCAGTATTTT.

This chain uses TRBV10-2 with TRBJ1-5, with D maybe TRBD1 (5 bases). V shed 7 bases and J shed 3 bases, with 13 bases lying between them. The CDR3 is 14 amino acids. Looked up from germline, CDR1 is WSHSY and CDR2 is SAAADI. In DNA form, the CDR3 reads TGCGCCAGCACCTCACAGGCGTTCAATCAGCCCCAGCATTTT. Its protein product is CASTSQAFNQPQHF.

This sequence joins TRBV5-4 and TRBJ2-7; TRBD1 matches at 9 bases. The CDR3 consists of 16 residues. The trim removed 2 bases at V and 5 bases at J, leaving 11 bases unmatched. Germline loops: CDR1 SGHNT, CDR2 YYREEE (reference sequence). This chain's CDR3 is CASSLAGTGIFHEQYF. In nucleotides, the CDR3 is TGTGCCAGCAGCTTAGCCGGGACAGGGATATTCCACGAGCAGTACTTC.

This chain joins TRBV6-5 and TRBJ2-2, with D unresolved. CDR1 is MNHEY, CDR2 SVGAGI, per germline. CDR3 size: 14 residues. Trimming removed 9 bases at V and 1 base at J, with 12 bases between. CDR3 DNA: TGTGCCAGTAAGCAGGACGGGAACACCGGGGAGCTGTTTTTT. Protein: CASKQDGNTGELFF.

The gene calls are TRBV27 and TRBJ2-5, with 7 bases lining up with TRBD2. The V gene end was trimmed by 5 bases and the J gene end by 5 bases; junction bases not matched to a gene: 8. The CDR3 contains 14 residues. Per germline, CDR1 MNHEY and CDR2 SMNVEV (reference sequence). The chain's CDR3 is CASSPGWGGETQYF. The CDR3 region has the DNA TGTGCCAGCAGTCCCGGGTGGGGAGGGGAGACCCAGTACTTC.

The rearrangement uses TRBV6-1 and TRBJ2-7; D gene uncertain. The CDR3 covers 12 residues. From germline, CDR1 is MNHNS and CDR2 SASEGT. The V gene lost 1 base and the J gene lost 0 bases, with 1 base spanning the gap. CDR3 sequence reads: CASSEGSYEQYF. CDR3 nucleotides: TGTGCCAGCAGTGAAGGCTCCTACGAGCAGTACTTC.

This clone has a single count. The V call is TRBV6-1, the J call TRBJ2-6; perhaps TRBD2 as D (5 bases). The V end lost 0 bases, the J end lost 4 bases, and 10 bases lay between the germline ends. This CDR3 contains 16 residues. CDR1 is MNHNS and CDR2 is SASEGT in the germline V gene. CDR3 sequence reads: CASSEASGSGANVLTF. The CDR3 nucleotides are TGTGCCAGCAGTGAAGCATCGGGATCAGGGGCCAACGTCCTGACTTTC.

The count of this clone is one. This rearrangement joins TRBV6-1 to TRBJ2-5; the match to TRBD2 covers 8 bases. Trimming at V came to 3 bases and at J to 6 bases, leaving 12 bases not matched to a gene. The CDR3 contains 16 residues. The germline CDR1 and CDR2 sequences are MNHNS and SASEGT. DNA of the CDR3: TGTGCCAGCAGTGACTACTCGGGAGGGCTTCCGAAGACCCAGTACTTC. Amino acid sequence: CASSDYSGGLPKTQYF.

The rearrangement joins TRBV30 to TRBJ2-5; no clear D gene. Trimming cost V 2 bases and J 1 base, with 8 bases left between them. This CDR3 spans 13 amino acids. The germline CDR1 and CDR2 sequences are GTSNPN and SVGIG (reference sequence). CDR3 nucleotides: TGTGCCTGGAGTAGGCAGACCCAAGAGACCCAGTACTTC. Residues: CAWSRQTQETQYF. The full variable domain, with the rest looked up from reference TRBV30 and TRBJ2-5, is SQTIHQWPATLVQPVGSPLSLECTVEGTSNPNLYWYRQAAGRGLQLLFYSVGIGQISSEVPQNLSASRPQDRQFILSSKKLLLSDSGFYLCAWSRQTQETQYFGPGTRLLVL.